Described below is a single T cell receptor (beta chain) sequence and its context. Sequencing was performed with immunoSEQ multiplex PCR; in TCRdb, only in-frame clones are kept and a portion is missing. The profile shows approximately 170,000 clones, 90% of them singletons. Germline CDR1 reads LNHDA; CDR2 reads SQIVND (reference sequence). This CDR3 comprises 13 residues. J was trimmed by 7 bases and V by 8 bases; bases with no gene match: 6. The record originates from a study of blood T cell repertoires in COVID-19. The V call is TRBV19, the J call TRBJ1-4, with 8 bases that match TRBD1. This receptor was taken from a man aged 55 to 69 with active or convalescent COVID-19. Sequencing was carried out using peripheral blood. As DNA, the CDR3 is TGTGCCAGTGGTACAGGGGGACGTGAAAAACTGTTTTTT. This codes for CASGTGGREKLFF.